Following are 29 T cell receptor beta chains from one sample sequenced in a study of blood T cell repertoires in COVID-19. The assay was immunoSEQ multiplex PCR, and TCRdb's table has in-frame clones only and misses some. The data contain about 270,000 clones, about 91% of them singletons. What was sequenced was PBMCs or T cells enriched from blood (not recorded which). The receptor set was obtained from a man aged 35 to 55 who had been exposed to COVID-19.

The J gene is TRBJ1-5, the V gene TRBV6-4; 8 bases align to TRBD1. This CDR3 region has 15 residues. V lost 7 bases, J lost 2 bases, and 7 bases stayed unmatched. Germline loops: CDR1 MRHNA, CDR2 SNTAGT. Here the CDR3 DNA reads TGTGCCAGCAATTCACCGGGACAGGGCAATCAGCCCCAGCATTTT. Its translation is CASNSPGQGNQPQHF.

V is TRBV10-2 and J is TRBJ2-1, with 9 bases fitting TRBD2. The CDR3 contains 15 residues. V lost 2 bases, J lost 5 bases, and 4 bases stayed unmatched. Germline CDR1 WSHSY, CDR2 SAAADI. The CDR3 region has the DNA TGCGCCAGCAGTGAGAGGCTAGCGGGACACAATGAGCAGTTCTTC. This codes for CASSERLAGHNEQFF.

This chain joins TRBV7-3 and TRBJ1-1, with TRBD1 as a possible D gene (5 bases). CDR1 is SGHTA, CDR2 FQGTGA, per germline. Deletions cut 5 bases from V and 8 bases from J, with 18 bases between. The CDR3 is 14 residues long. CDR3 region: CASSEGLGAREAFF. The CDR3 coding sequence is TGTGCCAGCAGCGAGGGACTGGGAGCGCGGGAAGCTTTCTTT.

The V gene is TRBV7-6, the J gene TRBJ2-5, with 11 bases aligning to TRBD1. The CDR3 runs 17 residues. V dropped 1 base and J dropped 4; count of bases not matched to a gene: 8. Germline CDR1 SGHVS, CDR2 FNYEAQ. CDR3 nucleotide sequence: TGTGCCAGCAGCTTAGTGGCCGGGACAGGGGGGTCAGAGACCCAGTACTTC. Translating it yields CASSLVAGTGGSETQYF.

The rearrangement links TRBV20-1 to TRBJ2-7; weak D call: TRBD2 (5 bases). V was shortened by 3 bases and J by 4 bases, with 7 bases between the two germline ends. The CDR3 is made up of 11 amino acids. Germline CDR1 and CDR2: DFQATT and SNEGSKA (reference sequence). CDR3 sequence: CSASTGYEQYF. Written as DNA, the CDR3 is TGCAGTGCTAGCACGGGGTACGAGCAGTACTTC.

This chain joins TRBV3-1 (or the pseudogene TRBV3-2) and TRBJ1-5; D gene unclear. The CDR3 length is 13 residues. The V and J ends lost 2 bases and 4 bases respectively, with 6 bases between them. Germline CDR1 LGHDT, CDR2 YNNKEL (reference sequence). The CDR3, as DNA: TGTGCCAGCAGCCAACTGACAAATCAGCCCCAGCATTTT. Amino acid sequence: CASSQLTNQPQHF.

The rearrangement uses TRBV27 and TRBJ2-7; TRBD2 agrees at 9 bases. The germline gives CDR1 MNHEY, CDR2 SMNVEV (reference sequence). V lost 6 bases and J lost 0; bases outside the gene matches: 6. This CDR3 has 15 residues. The CDR3 region is CASRISGRSSYEQYF. The CDR3 DNA reads TGTGCCAGCAGAATTAGCGGGAGAAGCTCCTACGAGCAGTACTTC.

The DNA for the CDR3 is TGTGCCAGCAGCTTAATCGCAGGGCAAAGCGCTAACTATGGCTACACCTTC. Its translation: CASSLIAGQSANYGYTF. This rearrangement joins TRBV7-9 to TRBJ1-2, with a tentative D call TRBD1 (5 bases). This CDR3 has 17 amino acids. V lost 2 bases, J lost 0 bases, and 16 bases lay in between. CDR1 SEHNR and CDR2 FQNEAQ come from the germline V gene (reference sequence).

This rearrangement joins TRBV10-3 to TRBJ1-2; a weak D match, TRBD1 (5 bases). From germline, CDR1 is ENHRY and CDR2 SYGVKD. The V and J ends lost 4 bases and 2 bases respectively, with 8 bases between them. The CDR3 spans 13 residues. The CDR3 coding sequence is TGTGCCATCAGTGCCGCAGGGAACTATGGCTACACCTTC. It codes for CAISAAGNYGYTF.

The V call is TRBV25-1, the J call TRBJ1-2, with 10 bases that match TRBD1. CDR3 size: 14 residues. The germline V gene has CDR1 MGHDK and CDR2 SYGVNS. After removal of 3 bases from V and 4 bases from J, the junction contained 2 bases not matched to a gene. Written as DNA, the CDR3 is TGTGCCAGCAGTGAGACAGGGGGCCCCTATGGCTACACCTTC. It translates to CASSETGGPYGYTF.

V usage is TRBV20-1 and J usage is TRBJ1-2; 7 bases are a match to TRBD1. CDR1 is DFQATT, CDR2 SNEGSKA, per germline (reference sequence). J was trimmed by 5 bases and V by 3 bases; bases with no gene match: 15. The CDR3 sequence is 16 residues long. CDR3 DNA: TGCAGTGCTAGTCGTCTAGGGGACAGACGTACATATGGCTACACCTTC. Protein product: CSASRLGDRRTYGYTF.

The J gene is TRBJ1-1, the V gene TRBV7-9, with D unresolved. The length of the CDR3 is 16 residues. The ends were cut back, 7 bases at V and 11 bases at J, with 29 bases in the middle. Germline CDR1 SEHNR, CDR2 FQNEAQ (reference sequence). The CDR3 sequence: CASTIPGSGSLFGAFF. CDR3 nucleotides: TGTGCCAGCACCATACCCGGTTCGGGGTCTCTTTTCGGGGCTTTCTTT.

V gene TRBV29-1 combines with J gene TRBJ2-5; 10 bases map to TRBD2. The J segment lost 2 bases and the V segment lost 6 bases, leaving 27 bases of the junction unmatched. The germline V gene has CDR1 SQVTM and CDR2 ANQGSEA. The CDR3 has 21 residues. CDR3 bases: TGCAGCGTCTCAACCCGACTACTTGGACTAGCGGAGTACTCTGTTCAAGAGACCCAGTACTTC. The encoded protein is CSVSTRLLGLAEYSVQETQYF. Full variable domain (outside the CDR3, taken from reference TRBV29-1 and TRBJ2-5): SAVISQKPSRDICQRGTSLTIQCQVDSQVTMMFWYRQQPGQSLTLIATANQGSEATYESGFVIDKFPISRPNLTFSTLTVSNMSPEDSSIYLCSVSTRLLGLAEYSVQETQYFGPGTRLLVL.

The chain joins TRBV5-1 to TRBJ2-4; weak D call: TRBD1 (9 bases). The CDR3 sequence is 15 residues long. The V and J ends lost 2 bases and 15 bases respectively, with 24 bases between them. Per germline, CDR1 SGHRS and CDR2 YFSETQ. This CDR3 is CASSFLPGQGAGVYF. The CDR3 DNA reads as TGCGCCAGCAGCTTTCTACCGGGACAGGGAGCGGGAGTGTACTTC.

V and J are TRBV3-1 (or the pseudogene TRBV3-2) and TRBJ2-3, with 10 bases matching TRBD2. Germline V gene data show CDR1 as LGHDT and CDR2 as YNNKEL (reference sequence). The junction had 5 bases not matched to a gene; V was cut back by 3 bases and J by 2 bases. The CDR3 runs 16 residues. The chain's CDR3 is CASSQRTSGSTDTQYF. The CDR3 DNA is TGTGCCAGCAGCCAGAGGACTAGCGGATCCACAGATACGCAGTATTTT.

The chain combines TRBV3-1 (or the pseudogene TRBV3-2) with TRBJ1-3, with D perhaps TRBD1 (6 bases). In germline, CDR1 is LGHDT, CDR2 YNNKEL (reference sequence). The V gene lost 2 bases and the J gene lost 2 bases, with 13 bases spanning the gap. CDR3 length: 16 residues. The DNA of the CDR3 is TGTGCCAGCAGCCAATTCCCAGGGGACACTGGAAACACCATATATTTT. Translated: CASSQFPGDTGNTIYF.

This sequence joins TRBV19 and TRBJ2-7, with TRBD1 matching 10 bases. The germline CDR1 and CDR2 sequences are LNHDA and SQIVND (reference sequence). The CDR3 is made up of 14 amino acids. Unmatched junction bases numbered 4, after V lost 6 bases and J lost 2 bases. The CDR3 is CASSPGQGPYEQYF. The CDR3 DNA is TGTGCCAGTAGCCCGGGACAGGGGCCCTACGAGCAGTACTTC. Supplemented by reference TRBV19 and TRBJ2-7, the full variable domain reads DGGITQSPKYLFRKEGQNVTLSCEQNLNHDAMYWYRQDPGQGLRLIYYSQIVNDFQKGDIAEGYSVSREKKESFPLTVTSAQKNPTAFYLCASSPGQGPYEQYFGPGTRLTVT.

The J gene is TRBJ2-2, the V gene TRBV6-5; no reliable D call. The V gene lost 5 bases and the J gene lost 11 bases, with 21 bases spanning the gap. Germline CDR1 reads MNHEY; CDR2 reads SVGAGI. The CDR3 has 15 amino acids. CDR3 sequence reads: CASSPVVRVFKELFF. The CDR3 region has the DNA TGTGCCAGCAGTCCGGTGGTTCGGGTATTCAAAGAGCTGTTTTTT.

The chain recombines TRBV5-1 with TRBJ1-2; D is possibly TRBD1 (5 bases). V dropped 2 bases and J dropped 6 bases, with 8 bases sitting between them. Germline V lookup: CDR1 SGHRS, CDR2 YFSETQ. The CDR3 runs to 12 residues. CDR3 in DNA: TGCGCCAGCAGCTTAAGGGGTGATGGCTACACCTTC. This encodes CASSLRGDGYTF.

The chain employs TRBV3-1 (or the pseudogene TRBV3-2) and TRBJ1-2, with a possible D match to TRBD1 (6 bases). This CDR3 has 15 amino acids. V was cut by 5 bases and J by 7 bases, with 20 bases left in between. Germline CDR1 LGHDT, CDR2 YNNKEL (reference sequence). CDR3 nucleotides: TGTGCCAGCAGCGCTCCCGCTACAGGGATGGGTGGCTACACCTTC. As protein: CASSAPATGMGGYTF.

The J gene is TRBJ2-7, the V gene TRBV4-1, with D perhaps matching TRBD2 (6 bases). Looked up from germline, CDR1 is MGHRA and CDR2 is YSYEKL. V was pared by 0 bases and J by 0 bases, with 12 bases between. This CDR3 has 16 amino acids. CDR3 in DNA: TGCGCCAGCAGCCAAGATACGGGAGCCTTCTCCTACGAGCAGTACTTC. It is translated as CASSQDTGAFSYEQYF.

V and J are TRBV19 and TRBJ2-2, with 10 bases lining up with TRBD1. CDR3 length equals 14 residues. After removal of 6 bases from V and 7 bases from J, the junction contained 5 bases not matched to a gene. Germline CDR1 and CDR2: LNHDA and SQIVND (reference sequence). CDR3 amino acids: CASRDRGLVGELFF. DNA for the CDR3: TGTGCCAGTAGAGACAGGGGGCTGGTCGGGGAGCTGTTTTTT. The full variable domain, in which reference TRBV19 and TRBJ2-2 provide the parts outside the CDR3, is DGGITQSPKYLFRKEGQNVTLSCEQNLNHDAMYWYRQDPGQGLRLIYYSQIVNDFQKGDIAEGYSVSREKKESFPLTVTSAQKNPTAFYLCASRDRGLVGELFFGEGSRLTVL.

This sequence joins TRBV6-5 and TRBJ2-7; D might be TRBD2 (6 bases). Deletions cut 5 bases from V and 3 bases from J, with 8 bases between. CDR3 size: 12 residues. The germline CDR1 and CDR2 sequences are MNHEY and SVGAGI. The CDR3 sequence is CASSHSGYEQYF. The CDR3 DNA reads as TGTGCCAGCAGTCATAGCGGCTACGAGCAGTACTTC.

The chain links TRBV11-3 to TRBJ2-7; TRBD1 matches 8 bases. The CDR3 runs to 12 residues. Trimming took 4 bases from V and 6 from J; bases not matched to a gene: 2. Germline V CDR1 and CDR2: SGHNT, YENEEA. CDR3 residues: CASSSQGGEQYF. The CDR3, as DNA: TGTGCCAGCAGCTCACAGGGGGGCGAGCAGTACTTC.

The chain has TRBV3-1 (or the pseudogene TRBV3-2) and TRBJ2-2, with D possibly being TRBD1 (5 bases). V lost 4 bases and J lost 5, with 17 bases in between. The germline V gene has CDR1 LGHDT and CDR2 YNNKEL (reference sequence). This CDR3 has 16 amino acids. This CDR3 is CASSPLGQGNTGELFF. The DNA of the CDR3 is TGTGCCAGCAGCCCACTGGGGCAGGGTAATACCGGGGAGCTGTTTTTT.

This chain uses TRBV5-5 with TRBJ2-1, with D possibly TRBD1 on 5 matching bases. Germline CDR1 reads SGHKS; CDR2 reads YYEKEE (reference sequence). Trimming removed 5 bases from V and 0 bases from J, with 12 bases in between. This CDR3 contains 15 residues. CDR3 sequence (DNA): TGTGCCAGCAGAACGGACAAGAGCTCCTACAATGAGCAGTTCTTC. As protein: CASRTDKSSYNEQFF.

This chain joins TRBV9 and TRBJ2-1; 13 bases agree with TRBD2. From germline, CDR1 is SGDLS and CDR2 YYNGEE. CDR3 length equals 15 residues. With V trimmed by 4 bases and J by 7 bases, 5 bases remained unmatched. CDR3 amino acids: CASSYRLAGGNEQFF. The CDR3 region has the DNA TGTGCCAGCAGCTACCGACTAGCGGGAGGAAATGAGCAGTTCTTC.

The chain employs TRBV4-1 and TRBJ1-4, with D perhaps matching TRBD1 (5 bases). Germline V gene lookup returns CDR1 MGHRA and CDR2 YSYEKL. Trimming shortened V by 1 base and J by 3 bases, and 9 bases separated the two germline ends. This CDR3 spans 15 amino acids. CDR3 amino acids: CASSQAGEANEKLFF. The CDR3 DNA sequence: TGCGCCAGCAGCCAAGCGGGGGAAGCTAATGAAAAACTGTTTTTT.

Of note for this clone: At one boundary the junction diverges from the germline segment, which might be a read error. The chain links TRBV12-5 to TRBJ2-2; D possibly corresponds to TRBD2 (5 bases). In germline, CDR1 is LGHNT, CDR2 FRNRAP. The CDR3 runs 14 residues. CDR3 sequence (DNA): TGTGCTAGTGGTTTGGGGAGGAACTCCGGGGAGCTGTTTTTT. This sequence encodes CASGLGRNSGELFF.